This T cell receptor beta chain was sequenced in a study of CD4 T cells in relation to SARS-CoV-2 and coronaviruses. About the study: No peptide or an HIV-1 Nef peptide pool served as negative control.

This CDR3 comprises 14 residues. Germline values: CDR1 MNHEY, CDR2 SVGEGT. Trimming stripped 5 bases from V and 1 base from J, with 9 bases between. This clone was picked up one time. Its antigen is undetermined. Here immunoSEQ multiplex PCR was the method, and the copy in TCRdb shows in-frame clones only, minus some. Here the sample spans about 22,000 clones, about 66% being singletons. CD4+ T cells from unexposed donors were obtained before the COVID-19 pandemic (2011-2018). Isolation of CD4+ T cells took place after approximately 10 days in culture. Source material: CD4+ T cells from PBMCs, cultured in vitro. The clonotype comes from a human donor in good health. The J gene is TRBJ1-5, the V gene TRBV6-2 or TRBV6-3; D is undetermined. For the CDR3, the DNA is TGTGCCAGCAGTCGGGATAGAAGCAATCAGCCCCAGCATTTT. It translates to CASSRDRSNQPQHF.